The rows below give T cell receptor beta chains drawn from one sample of a study of liver allograft versus peripheral blood T cells. MiXCR, run by TCRdb on the reads, gives a single entry per CDR3 protein. The table records about 9,200 distinct CDR3 sequences, roughly 22% of them present only once. The receptors shown here come from a human patient who had a liver transplant. The T cells may partly be graft donor cells. CDR3s include the opening cysteine and the closing phenylalanine or tryptophan. D genes are given only for firm matches. Clone size appears in some rows only: once, few, many, or a class for an expanded clone.

size,V,J,D,DNA,CDR3
few,TRBV30,TRBJ1-5,-,TGTGCCTGGAGTACAGGAGCTTCTAGCAATCAGCCCCAGCATTTT,CAWSTGASSNQPQHF
medium-sized,TRBV6-1,TRBJ1-5,TRBD1,TGTGCCAGCAGTGCGCTGACAGGGACGAGTCAGCCCCAGCATTTT,CASSALTGTSQPQHF
-,TRBV20-1,TRBJ2-3,-,TGCAGTGCACCCTGGGGCCCTAGCACAGATACGCAGTATTTT,CSAPWGPSTDTQYF
-,TRBV28,TRBJ1-1,-,TGTGCCAGCAGTTTATCGGGTGACGATGAAGCTTTCTTT,CASSLSGDDEAFF
medium-sized,TRBV29-1,TRBJ2-1,TRBD1,TGCAGCGTGGAGATCGGGACAGGGTCGAATGAGCAGTTCTTC,CSVEIGTGSNEQFF
medium-sized,TRBV18,TRBJ2-3,-,TGTGCCAGCTCACCCCCCAGGGAGAGCGTGGGAACAGATACGCAGTATTTT,CASSPPRESVGTDTQYF
few,TRBV18,TRBJ2-7,TRBD2,TGTGCCAGCTCACCACAGGAGGTAGCGGGCTACGAGCAGTACTTC,CASSPQEVAGYEQYF
medium-sized,TRBV6-6,TRBJ2-1,-,TGTGCCAGCAGTTACGGCAGACCCCGTGGTGAGCAGTTCTTC,CASSYGRPRGEQFF
medium-sized,TRBV19,TRBJ2-1,TRBD2,TGTGCCAGTAGGACTAGCGGGGGGGGTAAGGGTGAGCAGTTCTTC,CASRTSGGGKGEQFF
medium-sized,TRBV18,TRBJ2-1,TRBD2,TGTGCCAGCTCACAACTAGCGGGCAAAAGCTCCTACAATGAGCAGTTCTTC,CASSQLAGKSSYNEQFF
medium-sized,TRBV6-1,TRBJ2-1,TRBD2,TGTGCCAGCAGCTACGGGGGGGTGAACAGCAATGAGCAGTTCTTC,CASSYGGVNSNEQFF
medium-sized,TRBV6-5,TRBJ1-2,TRBD1,TGTGCCAGCAGTTACTCTAGGACAGGGGGAAGCTATGGCTACACCTTC,CASSYSRTGGSYGYTF
many,TRBV6-1,TRBJ1-2,-,TGTGCCAGCAGTGAAGATAACGACAGCCCCTACACCTTC,CASSEDNDSPYTF
-,TRBV30,TRBJ2-4,-,TGTGCCTGGAGGGATTTCTTGGAGAAAAACATTCAGTACTTC,CAWRDFLEKNIQYF
few,TRBV20-1,TRBJ2-3,-,TGCAGTGTGGCGTTAGGGACAGATACGCAGTATTTT,CSVALGTDTQYF
-,TRBV30,TRBJ1-4,-,TGTGCCTGGAGTGAGGACTCAGGTGAAAAACTGTTTTTT,CAWSEDSGEKLFF
few,TRBV6-6,TRBJ1-1,TRBD1,TGTGCCAGCAGTGCCTGGGACAGCCAGAACACTGAAGCTTTCTTT,CASSAWDSQNTEAFF
medium-sized,TRBV19,TRBJ2-5,-,TGTGCCAGTAGCCAGGGACCTCCGGTGTGGACCCAGTACTTC,CASSQGPPVWTQYF
-,TRBV12-3/TRBV12-4,TRBJ2-2,-,TGTGCCAGCAGTTTAACACTCCCTTTTAAGGGGGAGCTGTTTTTT,CASSLTLPFKGELFF
medium-sized,TRBV6-6,TRBJ2-3,TRBD1,TGTGCCAGCAGGGGGGGACAGGGGACAGATACGCAGTATTTT,CASRGGQGTDTQYF
-,TRBV19,TRBJ1-3,-,TGTGCCAGTAGTATTCGGACAGAGTTGCGCTCTGGAAACACCATATATTTT,CASSIRTELRSGNTIYF
many,TRBV28,TRBJ2-1,TRBD1,TGTGCCAGCAGTTTCGGACAGGGGAACAATGAGCAGTTCTTC,CASSFGQGNNEQFF
few,TRBV27,TRBJ2-7,-,TGTGCCAGCAGACCACTCGGCGGGGCCGGCTACGAGCAGTACTTC,CASRPLGGAGYEQYF
-,TRBV30,TRBJ1-1,-,TGTGCCTGGAGTGTAAGGTTGGGGGTCGCGGGGGACACTGAAGCTTTCTTT,CAWSVRLGVAGDTEAFF
-,TRBV6-5,TRBJ1-3,TRBD1,TGTGCCAGCAGCAACACAGGGGGTCTTTCTGGAAACACCATATATTTT,CASSNTGGLSGNTIYF
medium-sized,TRBV7-2,TRBJ2-5,-,TGTGCCAGCAGCTCGACACTGACTAGGCCAAGAGAGACCCAGTACTTC,CASSSTLTRPRETQYF
few,TRBV6-6,TRBJ1-2,-,TGTGCCAGCAGCCCCGCAGGGGAATATGGCTACACCTTC,CASSPAGEYGYTF
-,TRBV9,TRBJ1-3,-,TGTGCCAGCAGCGTAGATAGTCTCTCTGGAAACACCATATATTTT,CASSVDSLSGNTIYF
medium-sized,TRBV27,TRBJ2-2,-,TGTGCCAGCAGTTTAATGGGTGGGAGCCCCACCGGGGAGCTGTTTTTT,CASSLMGGSPTGELFF
medium-sized,TRBV18,TRBJ1-4,TRBD1,TGTGCCAGCTCACCTGGGACAGGGGACGAAAAACTGTTTTTT,CASSPGTGDEKLFF